Listed below are T cell receptor beta chains from one sample, sequenced in a study of blood T cell repertoires in COVID-19. Clones were read by immunoSEQ multiplex PCR, and TCRdb kept only the in-frame ones, dropping some. The sample consists of about 180,000 clones, about 84% of them appearing once. Sample: peripheral blood. The origin of the receptors is a human donor in a cohort sampled during active COVID-19. Both conserved end residues are part of each CDR3. The D gene is left open where the match is weak. Clone sizes are given selectively: once, few, many, or a class where the clone is expanded.

j_call | clone_size | d_call | v_call | cdr3_aa | cdr3_nt
TRBJ1-1 | . | . | TRBV7-2 | CASSLAQGTEAFF | TGTGCCAGCAGCTTAGCGCAGGGCACTGAAGCTTTCTTT
TRBJ1-2 | . | . | TRBV30 | CAWSGGGGRYGYTF | TGTGCCTGGAGTGGAGGCGGCGGAAGGTATGGCTACACCTTC
TRBJ1-1 | . | . | TRBV12-3/TRBV12-4 | CASSIEDRTEAFF | TGTGCCAGCAGTATTGAGGATAGGACTGAAGCTTTCTTT
TRBJ1-1 | . | . | TRBV6-5 | CASRRQINTEAFF | TGTGCCAGCAGGCGACAGATTAACACTGAAGCTTTCTTT
TRBJ1-2 | . | . | TRBV11-2 | CASSLSVGVANYGYTF | TGTGCCAGCAGCTTATCAGTGGGAGTCGCTAACTATGGCTACACCTTC
TRBJ2-1 | . | . | TRBV7-8 | CASSPARDNEQFF | TGTGCCAGCAGCCCGGCCCGGGACAATGAGCAGTTCTTC
TRBJ2-7 | . | . | TRBV14 | CASSPRWGPGNYEQYF | TGTGCCAGCAGCCCCCGCTGGGGGCCGGGGAACTACGAGCAGTACTTC
TRBJ2-7 | . | TRBD1 | TRBV5-1 | CASRPSGGNSYEQYF | TGCGCCAGCCGACCCTCAGGGGGCAATTCCTACGAGCAGTACTTC
TRBJ1-3 | . | . | TRBV9 | CASRSQGRNTIYF | TGTGCCAGCCGCAGCCAGGGAAGAAACACCATATATTTT
TRBJ2-6 | . | TRBD2 | TRBV23-1 | CASSRRILAGVDSGANVLTF | TGCGCCAGCAGCCGCCGGATCCTAGCGGGGGTGGACTCTGGGGCCAACGTCCTGACTTTC
TRBJ1-2 | . | TRBD1 | TRBV15 | CATSSRQGAAGYTF | TGTGCCACCAGCTCACGACAGGGGGCAGCTGGCTACACCTTC
TRBJ2-3 | . | . | TRBV24-1 | CATRGGGTDTQYF | TGTGCCACCAGGGGCGGGGGCACAGATACGCAGTATTTT
TRBJ1-5 | . | . | TRBV19 | CASSISGVKYSNQPQHF | TGTGCCAGTAGTATATCAGGTGTCAAATATAGCAATCAGCCCCAGCATTTT
TRBJ2-1 | . | . | TRBV11-2 | CASSFGDSYNEQFF | TGTGCCAGCAGCTTCGGGGACTCCTACAATGAGCAGTTCTTC
TRBJ1-2 | . | . | TRBV29-1 | CSVEGWAGERNYGYTF | TGCAGCGTTGAAGGTTGGGCAGGGGAACGTAACTATGGCTACACCTTC
TRBJ1-4 | . | . | TRBV12-5 | CASGLWHREKLFF | TGTGCTAGTGGTTTGTGGCACAGGGAAAAACTGTTTTTT
TRBJ2-1 | . | TRBD2 | TRBV10-3 | CAIKGTSGGSSYNEQFF | TGTGCCATCAAGGGGACTAGCGGGGGGAGCTCCTACAATGAGCAGTTCTTC
TRBJ2-3 | . | TRBD2 | TRBV13 | CASSLGLAGATDTQYF | TGTGCCAGCAGCTTAGGCCTAGCGGGGGCTACAGATACGCAGTATTTT
TRBJ1-5 | few | . | TRBV3-1/TRBV3-2 | CASSQSAGNSNQPQHF | TGTGCCAGCAGCCAATCCGCGGGGAATAGCAATCAGCCCCAGCATTTT
TRBJ1-1 | once | . | TRBV6-6 | CATSLTQGKTEAFF | TGTGCCACCTCGTTGACCCAGGGTAAGACTGAAGCTTTCTTT
TRBJ1-1 | few | . | TRBV6-5 | CASRLTGLDTEAFF | TGTGCCAGCAGGCTTACAGGTTTGGACACTGAAGCTTTCTTT
TRBJ1-1 | . | TRBD1 | TRBV5-4 | CASSGPGTGRAFF | TGTGCCAGCAGCGGCCCCGGGACAGGGCGCGCTTTCTTT
TRBJ1-2 | . | TRBD1 | TRBV9 | CASSALGQVDAGYTF | TGTGCCAGCAGCGCGCTGGGACAGGTAGATGCGGGCTACACCTTC
TRBJ2-7 | . | . | TRBV29-1 | CSVEDGLSYEQYF | TGCAGCGTTGAAGACGGACTATCCTACGAGCAGTACTTC
TRBJ2-1 | . | TRBD2 | TRBV6-6 | CASSYAPRGSDEQFF | TGTGCCAGCAGTTATGCACCGCGGGGGAGCGATGAGCAGTTCTTC
TRBJ2-7 | once | . | TRBV9 | CASSVGGPLYEQYF | TGTGCCAGCAGCGTAGGGGGCCCCCTCTACGAGCAGTACTTC
TRBJ2-7 | . | TRBD1 | TRBV5-8 | CASSFADQGVYEQYF | TGTGCCAGCAGCTTCGCCGACCAGGGGGTCTACGAGCAGTACTTC
TRBJ1-3 | . | . | TRBV7-6 | CASSLGGSSGNTIYF | TGTGCCAGCAGCTTAGGCGGATCCTCTGGAAACACCATATATTTT
TRBJ1-6 | few | . | TRBV11-2 | CASSLEWGSNSPLHF | TGTGCCAGCAGCTTAGAGTGGGGCTCTAATTCACCCCTCCACTTT
TRBJ1-4 | few | . | TRBV19 | CASSPQPGDNEKLFF | TGTGCCAGTAGTCCTCAGCCGGGAGATAATGAAAAACTGTTTTTT
TRBJ2-1 | . | TRBD1 | TRBV6-5 | CASSTTGVVRNEQFF | TGTGCCAGCAGTACAACAGGGGTTGTTAGGAATGAGCAGTTCTTC
TRBJ2-7 | . | TRBD1 | TRBV7-2 | CASSLGVGTGGGEQYF | TGTGCCAGCAGCTTAGGGGTCGGGACAGGGGGCGGCGAGCAGTACTTC
TRBJ1-1 | . | . | TRBV12-3/TRBV12-4 | CASSPLYTEAFF | TGTGCCAGCAGCCCCCTGTACACTGAAGCTTTCTTT
TRBJ2-3 | . | TRBD2 | TRBV5-6 | CATHGRGGGATQYF | TGTGCCACCCATGGTAGGGGCGGGGGAGCTACGCAGTATTTT
TRBJ2-1 | . | TRBD2 | TRBV10-2 | CASSVQAGVPAYNEQFF | TGCGCCAGCAGTGTTCAAGCGGGGGTTCCGGCCTACAATGAGCAGTTCTTC
TRBJ2-1 | . | . | TRBV7-9 | CASSLADADYNEQFF | TGTGCCAGCAGCTTAGCGGATGCGGACTACAATGAGCAGTTCTTC
TRBJ2-7 | few | . | TRBV5-5 | CASSSGLGGTYEQYF | TGTGCCAGCAGCTCCGGTTTGGGGGGAACCTACGAGCAGTACTTC
TRBJ2-7 | . | . | TRBV5-1 | CASSLEWGVSSYEQYF | TGCGCCAGCAGCTTGGAATGGGGGGTTTCCTCCTACGAGCAGTACTTC
TRBJ2-3 | . | TRBD2 | TRBV5-1 | CASSLVSGEDTQYF | TGCGCCAGCAGCTTGGTTAGCGGGGAGGATACGCAGTATTTT
TRBJ1-2 | . | . | TRBV5-6 | CASSFGRAEGGYTF | TGTGCCAGCAGCTTCGGCAGGGCGGAAGGAGGCTACACCTTC
TRBJ2-3 | . | . | TRBV12-5 | CASGRPERINAQYF | TGTGCTAGTGGCCGGCCCGAGAGGATAAACGCGCAGTATTTT
TRBJ1-6 | . | . | TRBV3-1/TRBV3-2 | CASSPRGGYNSPLHF | TGTGCCAGCAGCCCCCGCGGAGGATATAATTCACCCCTCCACTTT
TRBJ1-1 | . | . | TRBV5-1 | CASSQDTRNTEAFF | TGCGCCAGCAGCCAGGACACCCGGAACACTGAAGCTTTCTTT
TRBJ2-2 | . | . | TRBV5-1 | CASRLLQTNTGELFF | TGCGCCAGCAGGTTGTTACAGACCAACACCGGGGAGCTGTTTTTT
TRBJ1-5 | . | . | TRBV5-1 | CASSPRAGNQPQHF | TGCGCCAGCAGCCCCAGGGCGGGGAATCAGCCCCAGCATTTT
TRBJ2-6 | . | . | TRBV9 | CASSVGYRIGLGANVLTF | TGTGCCAGCAGCGTAGGGTACAGGATTGGATTGGGGGCCAACGTCCTGACTTTC
TRBJ2-7 | once | TRBD1 | TRBV18 | CASSEGQGTEQYF | TGTGCCAGCTCGGAGGGACAGGGTACCGAGCAGTACTTC
TRBJ2-7 | . | . | TRBV24-1 | CATSDRGRAARGPYEQYF | TGTGCCACCAGTGACCGCGGGAGGGCGGCCAGGGGGCCGTACGAGCAGTACTTC
TRBJ2-3 | . | TRBD1 | TRBV5-4 | CASSYILDRGRTDTQYF | TGTGCCAGCAGTTATATTCTGGACAGGGGGCGAACAGATACGCAGTATTTT
TRBJ1-1 | . | . | TRBV6-5 | CASSSTGPVGTEAFF | TGTGCCAGCAGTTCGACAGGCCCGGTCGGAACTGAAGCTTTCTTT